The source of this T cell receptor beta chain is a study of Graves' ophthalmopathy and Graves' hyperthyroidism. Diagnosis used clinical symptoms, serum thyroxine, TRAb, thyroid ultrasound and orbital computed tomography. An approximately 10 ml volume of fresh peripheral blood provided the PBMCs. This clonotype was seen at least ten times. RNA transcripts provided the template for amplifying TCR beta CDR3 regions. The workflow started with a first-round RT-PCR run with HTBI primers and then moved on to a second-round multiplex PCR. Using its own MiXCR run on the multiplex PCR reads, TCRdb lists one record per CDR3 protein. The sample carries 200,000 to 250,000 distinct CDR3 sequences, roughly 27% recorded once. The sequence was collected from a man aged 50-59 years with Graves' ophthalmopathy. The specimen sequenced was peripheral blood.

Here the CDR3 reads CASSEATGTSGTGELFF. CDR3 DNA: TGTGCCAGCAGTGAAGCCACCGGGACTAGCGGGACCGGGGAGCTGTTTTTT. V is TRBV6-1 and J is TRBJ2-2; TRBD2 aligns across 12 bases. Germline CDR1 reads MNHNS; CDR2 reads SASEGT. CDR3 length: 17 amino acids. V lost 0 bases and J lost 5; bases outside the gene matches: 4.